These 20 T cell receptor beta chains came from one sample sequenced in a study of shared clonotypes between healthy human individuals (dated by TCRdb to 2019 to 2021). Preparation of the library involved the immunoSEQ multiplex PCR assay. TCRdb took over this immuneACCESS table, retaining in-frame rearrangements with V and J assigned. Such tables are incomplete; in checked studies, under half of the missing clones stem from an unresolved V gene, and the remainder is unexplained. The sample table records some 2,100,000 clones; just over 90% of these occur just once. The top ten clonotypes cover roughly 1.8% of the sample. CD8 naive samples were CD45RO-negative cells positively selected for CCR7, giving a CD45RA+CCR7+ population that excluded TemRA cells. Input material: naive CD8+ T cells from PBMCs. What this sample's cell subset or site label stands for: CD45RA+CCR7+. Source of these receptors: a man between 18 and 29 years old in good health. Some clones in this sample may be carry-over from other donors' samples.

The chain joins TRBV28 to TRBJ2-5; weak D call: TRBD2 (6 bases). The CDR3 runs 16 residues. Trimming removed 7 bases at V and 1 base at J, with 19 bases between. Germline V gives CDR1 MDHEN, CDR2 SYDVKM. The CDR3 region is CASTLGPLASQETQYF. The CDR3 DNA sequence: TGTGCCAGCACCCTGGGGCCCCTAGCGTCCCAAGAGACCCAGTACTTC.

This clone showed up just once. This chain connects TRBV5-1 to TRBJ2-3, with a tentative D call TRBD1 (5 bases). Trimming cost V 0 bases and J 1 base, with 15 bases left between them. Per germline, CDR1 SGHRS and CDR2 YFSETQ. The CDR3 is 17 amino acids. CDR3 in amino acids: CASSLGYQGFGTDTQYF. The CDR3 coding sequence is TGCGCCAGCAGCTTGGGCTATCAGGGATTCGGCACAGATACGCAGTATTTT.

This clone came up once. The chain links TRBV4-1 to TRBJ1-4; 7 nucleotides align to TRBD1. The CDR3 contains 14 residues. The V gene end was trimmed by 1 base and the J gene end by 7 bases; junction bases not matched to a gene: 3. Germline V gene lookup returns CDR1 MGHRA and CDR2 YSYEKL. The CDR3 here is CASSQVRDSEKLFF. The CDR3, as DNA: TGCGCCAGCAGCCAAGTACGGGACAGTGAAAAACTGTTTTTT.

About this clone: Distinct nucleotide sequences in the sample also encode this CDR3. The rearrangement joins TRBV5-4 to TRBJ2-3, with unresolved D. The CDR3 spans 12 residues. V was trimmed by 4 bases and J by 1 base, leaving 4 bases between them. Germline CDR1 and CDR2: SGHNT and YYREEE (reference sequence). CDR3 DNA sequence: TGTGCCAGCAGCGAAGGCACAGATACGCAGTATTTT. Amino acids: CASSEGTDTQYF.

The CDR3: CASSLGLAGAREQYF. CDR3 in DNA: TGTGCCAGCAGCCTGGGACTAGCGGGGGCTCGCGAGCAGTACTTC. The chain links TRBV11-2 to TRBJ2-7, with TRBD2 identical over 14 bases. The J segment lost 6 bases and the V segment lost 5 bases, leaving 6 bases of the junction unmatched. Germline-derived CDR1 and CDR2 are SGHAT and FQNNGV. The CDR3 spans 15 residues. Using reference TRBV11-2 and TRBJ2-7 for the parts outside the CDR3, the full variable domain is EAGVAQSPRYKIIEKRQSVAFWCNPISGHATLYWYQQILGQGPKLLIQFQNNGVVDDSQLPKDRFSAERLKGVDSTLKIQPAKLEDSAVYLCASSLGLAGAREQYFGPGTRLTVT.

The chain couples TRBV9 to TRBJ2-1, with 8 bases identical to TRBD2. The junction had 6 bases not matched to a gene; V was cut back by 0 bases and J by 4 bases. Germline CDR1 and CDR2: SGDLS and YYNGEE. The CDR3 totals 16 residues. The CDR3 here is CASSVGGREVYNEQFF. DNA for the CDR3: TGTGCCAGCAGCGTAGGGGGGCGGGAGGTGTACAATGAGCAGTTCTTC.

The CDR3 is CASSQDRRQNQPQHF. As DNA, the CDR3 is TGCGCCAGCAGCCAAGATAGGCGGCAGAATCAGCCCCAGCATTTT. V gene TRBV4-3 combines with J gene TRBJ1-5; D not resolved. Looked up from germline, CDR1 is LGHNA and CDR2 is YSLEER. CDR3 length: 15 residues. V was clipped by 0 bases and J by 4 bases, with 10 bases between them.

The chain combines TRBV27 with TRBJ2-7; TRBD2 matches at 8 bases. The CDR3 totals 15 residues. From germline, CDR1 is MNHEY and CDR2 SMNVEV (reference sequence). J was trimmed by 2 bases and V by 6 bases; bases with no gene match: 9. The CDR3 region has the DNA TGTGCCAGCAGCCCCCTAGCGGGTGCTACCTACGAGCAGTACTTC. Translating gives CASSPLAGATYEQYF.

V gene TRBV5-6 combines with J gene TRBJ2-7; tentatively, D is TRBD2 (6 bases). Deletions cut 5 bases from V and 1 base from J, with 10 bases between. The CDR3 is made up of 13 amino acids. Germline values: CDR1 SGHDT, CDR2 YYEEEE. CDR3: CASRGGPSYEQYF. CDR3 DNA sequence: TGTGCCAGCAGGGGGGGTCCGTCCTACGAGCAGTACTTC.

This rearrangement joins TRBV5-4 to TRBJ1-1; 10 positions match TRBD1. CDR1 and CDR2 from the germline V gene are SGHNT and YYREEE (reference sequence). CDR3 length: 15 amino acids. Germline trimming cut 3 bases from V and 1 base from J; bases unmatched to any gene: 3. The CDR3 region has the DNA TGTGCCAGCAGCTGGGGGGACAGGGGGAACACTGAAGCTTTCTTT. Amino acids: CASSWGDRGNTEAFF.

The J gene is TRBJ2-2, the V gene TRBV4-3; TRBD2 is a possible D gene (6 bases). The V end lost 8 bases, the J end lost 0 bases, and 13 bases lay between the germline ends. CDR3 length: 15 amino acids. Germline V lookup: CDR1 LGHNA, CDR2 YSLEER. Written as DNA, the CDR3 is TGCGCCAGCGCCCCGGGACTTCCGAACACCGGGGAGCTGTTTTTT. It translates to CASAPGLPNTGELFF.

Here the CDR3 reads CASRAIGASGNTIYF. DNA of the CDR3: TGTGCCAGCAGGGCAATTGGGGCCTCTGGAAACACCATATATTTT. V gene TRBV6-1 combines with J gene TRBJ1-3, with TRBD1 as a possible D gene (5 bases). Germline V gene data show CDR1 as MNHNS and CDR2 as SASEGT. V was trimmed by 6 bases and J by 0 bases, leaving 12 bases between them. The CDR3 runs 15 residues.

Turning to this clone: The same CDR3 arises from other DNA sequences in this sample as well. The chain links TRBV29-1 to TRBJ2-7; unclear D gene. V lost 2 bases to trimming and J lost 1 base, with 3 bases between them. The CDR3 has 11 residues. Per the germline V gene, CDR1 is SQVTM and CDR2 is ANQGSEA. The CDR3: CSVERSYEQYF. The CDR3 nucleotides read TGCAGCGTTGAAAGGTCCTACGAGCAGTACTTC.

The V call is TRBV27, the J call TRBJ2-1, with unresolved D. V was trimmed by 2 bases and J by 1 base, leaving 9 bases between them. CDR1 and CDR2 from the germline V gene are MNHEY and SMNVEV (reference sequence). The CDR3 runs to 15 residues. CDR3 coding DNA: TGTGCCAGCAGTTTAATAGCCGCGTCCTACAATGAGCAGTTCTTC. This gives the protein CASSLIAASYNEQFF.

The chain carries TRBV5-1 and TRBJ2-5; TRBD2 matches 7 bases. The V and J ends lost 4 bases and 4 bases, in that order; junction bases with no gene match: 10. The CDR3 is made up of 15 amino acids. Per the germline V gene, CDR1 is SGHRS and CDR2 is YFSETQ. CDR3 region: CASSPRGGSAETQYF. CDR3 bases: TGCGCCAGCAGCCCGAGGGGCGGGAGCGCAGAGACCCAGTACTTC.

V gene TRBV30 combines with J gene TRBJ2-7, with D possibly TRBD1 on 5 matching bases. V was trimmed by 3 bases and J by 3 bases, leaving 9 bases between them. Germline V gene data show CDR1 as GTSNPN and CDR2 as SVGIG (reference sequence). This CDR3 is 12 amino acids long. The CDR3 loop reads CAWSDSFYEQYF. The CDR3 DNA is TGTGCCTGGAGCGACAGTTTCTACGAGCAGTACTTC.

The chain employs TRBV29-1 and TRBJ1-2, with D hard to call. Trimming took 7 bases from V and 2 from J, leaving 14 bases between them. Germline V gene sequence: CDR1 SQVTM, CDR2 ANQGSEA. This CDR3 region has 13 residues. The CDR3 bases are TGCAGCGCCCGAGCAGGTGTGAACTATGGCTACACCTTC. Its translation is CSARAGVNYGYTF.

The genes are TRBV5-1 and TRBJ2-3; 9 bases map to TRBD1. J gave up 4 bases and V 3 bases, and 9 bases lay outside the gene matches. This CDR3 is built from 16 residues. Germline V gives CDR1 SGHRS, CDR2 YFSETQ. The CDR3 reads CASSWERDRVADTQYF. For the CDR3, the DNA is TGCGCCAGCAGCTGGGAGAGGGACAGGGTGGCAGATACGCAGTATTTT.

This chain links TRBV27 with TRBJ2-7; D is ambiguous. The V end was cut by 4 bases, the J end by 1 base, with 11 bases between. This CDR3 has 14 amino acids. CDR1 is MNHEY, CDR2 SMNVEV, per germline (reference sequence). CDR3 sequence (DNA): TGTGCCAGCAGTTCTAATCTGAGGTCCTACGAGCAGTACTTC. Protein: CASSSNLRSYEQYF.

V is TRBV30 and J is TRBJ2-3; TRBD1 aligns across 8 bases. CDR3 length: 15 amino acids. V trimming: 2 bases; J trimming: 2 bases; junction bases outside the gene matches: 6. Germline CDR1 reads GTSNPN; CDR2 reads SVGIG (reference sequence). The CDR3 sequence: CAWSLDRDNTDTQYF. In nucleotides, the CDR3 is TGTGCCTGGAGTTTGGACAGGGATAACACAGATACGCAGTATTTT.